These T cell receptor beta chains were read from a single sample in a study of blood T cell repertoires in COVID-19. TCRdb's copy holds only in-frame clones and misses some; the assay was immunoSEQ multiplex PCR. The table has fewer than 200,000 clones, roughly 84% seen once. The sample consisted of PBMCs or T cells enriched from blood (not recorded which). The source is a woman aged 25-40 years who had been exposed to COVID-19. CDR3s include the opening cysteine and the closing phenylalanine or tryptophan. Each record gives: clone size, CDR3 length, D gene, J gene, V gene, CDR3 DNA, CDR3 protein. D genes are given only for firm matches. Expanded clones are given a class, and other clones once, few, many or no size at all.

clone size: -
CDR3 length: 13
D gene: TRBD1
J gene: TRBJ1-2
V gene: TRBV27
CDR3 DNA: TGTGCCAGCAGTTTAGGACAGGGCTATGGCTACACCTTC
CDR3 protein: CASSLGQGYGYTF

clone size: -
CDR3 length: 18
D gene: TRBD1
J gene: TRBJ1-5
V gene: TRBV7-6
CDR3 DNA: TGTGCCAGCAGCTTAGAAGTAGGGACAGGGTTCCGCAATCAGCCCCAGCATTTT
CDR3 protein: CASSLEVGTGFRNQPQHF

clone size: -
CDR3 length: 16
D gene: TRBD2
J gene: TRBJ2-3
V gene: TRBV9
CDR3 DNA: TGTGCCAGCAGCGTAGCTTCCGGGGGGTGGACAGATACGCAGTATTTT
CDR3 protein: CASSVASGGWTDTQYF

clone size: -
CDR3 length: 16
D gene: TRBD1
J gene: TRBJ1-1
V gene: TRBV14
CDR3 DNA: TGTGCCAGCAGCCGCCGAAACTTGACAGGGGTCACTGAAGCTTTCTTT
CDR3 protein: CASSRRNLTGVTEAFF

clone size: -
CDR3 length: 16
D gene: -
J gene: TRBJ1-1
V gene: TRBV13
CDR3 DNA: TGTGCCAGCAGCTCGACTCCGGGACCCGGGGGGACTGAAGCTTTCTTT
CDR3 protein: CASSSTPGPGGTEAFF

clone size: -
CDR3 length: 14
D gene: TRBD1
J gene: TRBJ1-6
V gene: TRBV7-2
CDR3 DNA: TGTGCCAGTTTGACAGGGGGCTTTAATTCACCCCTCCACTTT
CDR3 protein: CASLTGGFNSPLHF

clone size: -
CDR3 length: 12
D gene: -
J gene: TRBJ2-7
V gene: TRBV7-9
CDR3 DNA: TGTGCCAGCAGCTTACAGGACTACGAGCAGTACTTC
CDR3 protein: CASSLQDYEQYF

clone size: -
CDR3 length: 14
D gene: -
J gene: TRBJ1-1
V gene: TRBV5-1
CDR3 DNA: TGCGCCAGCAGCGCGCGACAGGAATCCACTGAAGCTTTCTTT
CDR3 protein: CASSARQESTEAFF

clone size: -
CDR3 length: 14
D gene: TRBD1
J gene: TRBJ2-7
V gene: TRBV7-6
CDR3 DNA: TGTGCCAGCAGCTTAGGGACAGGGGTTTCAGAGCAGTACTTC
CDR3 protein: CASSLGTGVSEQYF

clone size: -
CDR3 length: 13
D gene: -
J gene: TRBJ2-2
V gene: TRBV29-1
CDR3 DNA: TGCAGCGTTGAGACAGGAGACACCGGGGAGCTGTTTTTT
CDR3 protein: CSVETGDTGELFF

clone size: -
CDR3 length: 15
D gene: TRBD2
J gene: TRBJ2-5
V gene: TRBV9
CDR3 DNA: TGTGCCAGCAGCGAAGGCGGGGGGCCGCGGGAGACCCAGTACTTC
CDR3 protein: CASSEGGGPRETQYF

clone size: -
CDR3 length: 16
D gene: -
J gene: TRBJ1-6
V gene: TRBV4-3
CDR3 DNA: TGCGCCAGCGCCCCTTATGTGAGCGGGAGTGATTCACCCCTCCACTTT
CDR3 protein: CASAPYVSGSDSPLHF

clone size: -
CDR3 length: 16
D gene: TRBD2
J gene: TRBJ2-7
V gene: TRBV5-4
CDR3 DNA: TGTGCCAGCAGCCCCGGAGGGGCTAGCGGGGGTTACGAGCAGTACTTC
CDR3 protein: CASSPGGASGGYEQYF

clone size: -
CDR3 length: 17
D gene: -
J gene: TRBJ2-3
V gene: TRBV9
CDR3 DNA: TGTGCCAGCAGCGTAGACCCCCTAGGCAGGGTATCAGATACGCAGTATTTT
CDR3 protein: CASSVDPLGRVSDTQYF

clone size: -
CDR3 length: 14
D gene: TRBD1
J gene: TRBJ2-7
V gene: TRBV19
CDR3 DNA: TGTGCCAGTAGTATAGTACAGGGGGCAGAAGAGCAGTACTTC
CDR3 protein: CASSIVQGAEEQYF

clone size: many
CDR3 length: 13
D gene: -
J gene: TRBJ2-5
V gene: TRBV7-2
CDR3 DNA: TGTGCCAGCAGCTTCGCAGGGGAAGAGACCCAGTACTTC
CDR3 protein: CASSFAGEETQYF

clone size: -
CDR3 length: 17
D gene: TRBD1
J gene: TRBJ1-4
V gene: TRBV25-1
CDR3 DNA: TGTGCCAGCAGTGAATACGGGACGACAGGGTTGAGTGAAAAACTGTTTTTT
CDR3 protein: CASSEYGTTGLSEKLFF

clone size: -
CDR3 length: 16
D gene: -
J gene: TRBJ1-4
V gene: TRBV5-1
CDR3 DNA: TGCGCCAGCAGCTTGTCGCGTCCCGCCGGGGGTGAAAAACTGTTTTTT
CDR3 protein: CASSLSRPAGGEKLFF

clone size: -
CDR3 length: 15
D gene: TRBD2
J gene: TRBJ2-3
V gene: TRBV7-6
CDR3 DNA: TGTGCCAGCAGCTTAGCCCCGGGACTAGCGTTCGCAGTATATTTT
CDR3 protein: CASSLAPGLAFAVYF

clone size: -
CDR3 length: 13
D gene: -
J gene: TRBJ2-7
V gene: TRBV5-6
CDR3 DNA: TGTGCCAGCAGCCTAGGACAGCTCTACGAGCAGTACTTC
CDR3 protein: CASSLGQLYEQYF

clone size: -
CDR3 length: 14
D gene: TRBD1
J gene: TRBJ2-7
V gene: TRBV27
CDR3 DNA: TGTGCCAGCAGCCATACAGGGGGGTCCTACGAGCAGTACTTC
CDR3 protein: CASSHTGGSYEQYF

clone size: few
CDR3 length: 14
D gene: -
J gene: TRBJ1-1
V gene: TRBV28
CDR3 DNA: TGTGCCAGCAGTTTAAGAGTGGGGGGCACTGAAGCTTTCTTT
CDR3 protein: CASSLRVGGTEAFF

clone size: -
CDR3 length: 18
D gene: TRBD2
J gene: TRBJ2-2
V gene: TRBV5-4
CDR3 DNA: TGTGCCAGCAGCCTCGGACTAGCGGGGGGGTTTAGGACCGGGGAGCTGTTTTTT
CDR3 protein: CASSLGLAGGFRTGELFF

clone size: -
CDR3 length: 16
D gene: -
J gene: TRBJ1-3
V gene: TRBV7-9
CDR3 DNA: TGTGCCAGCAGCCATACAATCGCGGGCTCTGGAAACACCATATATTTT
CDR3 protein: CASSHTIAGSGNTIYF

clone size: -
CDR3 length: 16
D gene: -
J gene: TRBJ2-7
V gene: TRBV5-1
CDR3 DNA: TGCGCCAGCAGCTTGGCCTCCTGGGACACCTCCTACGAGCAGTACTTC
CDR3 protein: CASSLASWDTSYEQYF

clone size: -
CDR3 length: 13
D gene: -
J gene: TRBJ1-2
V gene: TRBV5-1
CDR3 DNA: TGCGCCAGCAGTACGACAGGTCTCTATGGCTACACCTTC
CDR3 protein: CASSTTGLYGYTF

clone size: many
CDR3 length: 15
D gene: -
J gene: TRBJ2-7
V gene: TRBV4-2
CDR3 DNA: TGTGCCAGCAGCCAAGAGGAGGGCTCGGTTTACGAGCAGTACTTC
CDR3 protein: CASSQEEGSVYEQYF

clone size: -
CDR3 length: 15
D gene: -
J gene: TRBJ2-7
V gene: TRBV10-3
CDR3 DNA: TGTGCCATCAGCCTCCCCCCGGGCGGGTTCTACGAGCAGTACTTC
CDR3 protein: CAISLPPGGFYEQYF

clone size: -
CDR3 length: 16
D gene: -
J gene: TRBJ1-2
V gene: TRBV16
CDR3 DNA: TGTGCCAGCAGCCAAACGGGACTTCGACAGTCCTATGGCTACACCTTC
CDR3 protein: CASSQTGLRQSYGYTF

clone size: once
CDR3 length: 15
D gene: -
J gene: TRBJ1-3
V gene: TRBV11-2
CDR3 DNA: TGTGCCAGCAGCCGACCAATATCGGGGGGGAACACCATATATTTT
CDR3 protein: CASSRPISGGNTIYF